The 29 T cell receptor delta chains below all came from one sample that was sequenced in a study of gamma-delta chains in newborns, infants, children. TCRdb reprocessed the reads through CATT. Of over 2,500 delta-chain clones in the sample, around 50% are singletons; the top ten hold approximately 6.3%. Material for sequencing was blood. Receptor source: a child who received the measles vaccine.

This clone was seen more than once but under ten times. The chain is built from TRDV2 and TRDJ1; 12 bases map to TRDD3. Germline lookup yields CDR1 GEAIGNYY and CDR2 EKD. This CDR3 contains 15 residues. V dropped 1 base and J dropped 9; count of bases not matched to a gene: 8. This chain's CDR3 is CACDTAGGYAKELIF. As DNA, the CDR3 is TGTGCCTGTGACACAGCTGGGGGATACGCGAAGGAACTCATCTTT.

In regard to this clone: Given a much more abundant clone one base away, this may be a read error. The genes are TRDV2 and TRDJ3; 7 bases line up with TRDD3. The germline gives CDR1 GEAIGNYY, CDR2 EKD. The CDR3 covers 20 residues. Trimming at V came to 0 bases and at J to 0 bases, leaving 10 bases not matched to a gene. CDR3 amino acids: CACDTVLGNTHSWDTRQMFF. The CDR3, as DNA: TGTGCCTGTGACACCGTACTGGGGAATACGCACTCCTGGGACACCCGACAGATGTTTTTC.

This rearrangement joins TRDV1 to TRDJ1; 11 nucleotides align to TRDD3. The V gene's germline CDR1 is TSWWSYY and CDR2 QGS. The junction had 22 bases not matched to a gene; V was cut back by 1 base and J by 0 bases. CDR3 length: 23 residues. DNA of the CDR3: TGTGCTCTTGGGGAACAGTGCGTGGGTACTGGGGGATATCCCCTTTGGTACACCGATAAACTCATCTTT. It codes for CALGEQCVGTGGYPLWYTDKLIF.

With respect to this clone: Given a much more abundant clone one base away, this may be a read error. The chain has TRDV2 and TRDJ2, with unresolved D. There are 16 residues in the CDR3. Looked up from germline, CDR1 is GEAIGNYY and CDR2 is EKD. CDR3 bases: TGTGCCTGTGACGGGGTCTCCCTGGCTTTGATAGCACAACTCTTCTTT. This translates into CACDGVSLALIAQLFF.

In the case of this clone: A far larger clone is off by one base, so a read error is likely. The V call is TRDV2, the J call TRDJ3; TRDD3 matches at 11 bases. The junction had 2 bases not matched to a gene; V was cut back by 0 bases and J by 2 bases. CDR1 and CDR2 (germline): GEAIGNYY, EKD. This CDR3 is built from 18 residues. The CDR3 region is CACDTGLGDTWDTRQMFF. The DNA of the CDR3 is TGTGCCTGTGACACCGGACTGGGGGATACCTGGGACACCCGACAGATGTTTTTC.

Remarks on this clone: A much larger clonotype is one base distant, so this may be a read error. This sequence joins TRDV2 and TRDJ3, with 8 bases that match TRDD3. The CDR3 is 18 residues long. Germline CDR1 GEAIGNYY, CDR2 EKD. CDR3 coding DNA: TGTGCCTGTGACCTTACTGGGGGTATCTCCTGGGACAGCCGACAGATGTTTTTC. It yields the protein CACDLTGGISWDSRQMFF.

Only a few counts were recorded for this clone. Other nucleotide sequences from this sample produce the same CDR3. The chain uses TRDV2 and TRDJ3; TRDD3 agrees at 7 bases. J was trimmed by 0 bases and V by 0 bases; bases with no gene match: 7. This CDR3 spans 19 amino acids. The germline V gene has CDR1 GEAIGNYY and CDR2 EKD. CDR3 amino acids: CACDTVWGPSSWDTRQMFF. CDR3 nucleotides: TGTGCCTGTGACACCGTCTGGGGGCCGAGCTCCTGGGACACCCGACAGATGTTTTTC.

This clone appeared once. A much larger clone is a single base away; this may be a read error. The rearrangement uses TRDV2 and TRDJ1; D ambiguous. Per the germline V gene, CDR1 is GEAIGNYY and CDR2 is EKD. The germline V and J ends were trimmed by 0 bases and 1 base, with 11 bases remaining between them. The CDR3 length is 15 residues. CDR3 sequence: CACDTGYLCTDKLIF. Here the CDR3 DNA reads TGTGCCTGTGACACCGGGTACCTTTGCACCGATAAACTCATCTTT.

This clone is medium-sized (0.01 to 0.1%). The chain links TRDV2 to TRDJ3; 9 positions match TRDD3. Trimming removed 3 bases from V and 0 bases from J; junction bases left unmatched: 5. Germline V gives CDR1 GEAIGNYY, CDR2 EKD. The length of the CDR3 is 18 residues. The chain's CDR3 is CACDLLGDSSWDTRQMFF. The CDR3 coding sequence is TGTGCCTGTGACTTACTGGGGGACAGCTCCTGGGACACCCGACAGATGTTTTTC.

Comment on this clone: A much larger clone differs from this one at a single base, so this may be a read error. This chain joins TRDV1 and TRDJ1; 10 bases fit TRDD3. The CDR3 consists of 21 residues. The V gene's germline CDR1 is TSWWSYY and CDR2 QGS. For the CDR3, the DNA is TGTGCTCTTGGGGAACTAGACTCCTCCTACTGGGGGATCCCGGACACCGATGAACTCATCTTT. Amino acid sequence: CALGELDSSYWGIPDTDELIF.

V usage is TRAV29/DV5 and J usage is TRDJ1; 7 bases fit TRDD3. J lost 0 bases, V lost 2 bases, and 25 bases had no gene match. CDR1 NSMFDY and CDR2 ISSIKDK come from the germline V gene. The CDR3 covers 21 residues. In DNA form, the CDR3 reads TGTGCAGCAAGTGCCCTTTCCGGGGACAACTTTGGGGGAACGTACACCGATAAACTCATCTTT. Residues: CAASALSGDNFGGTYTDKLIF. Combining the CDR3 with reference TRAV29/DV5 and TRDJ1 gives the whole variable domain DQQVKQNSPSLSVQEGRISILNCDYTNSMFDYFLWYKKYPAEGPTFLISISSIKDKNEDGRFTVFLNKSAKHLSLHIVPSQPGDSAVYFCAASALSGDNFGGTYTDKLIFGKGTRVTVEP.

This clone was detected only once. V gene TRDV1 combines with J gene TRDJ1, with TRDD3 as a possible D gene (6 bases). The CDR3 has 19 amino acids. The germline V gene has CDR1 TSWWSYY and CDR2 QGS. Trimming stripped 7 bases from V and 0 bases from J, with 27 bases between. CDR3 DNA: TGTGCTCTTGAGTGTCCCCTACAGGGGATTCACCAGTACACCGATAAACTCATCTTT. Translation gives CALECPLQGIHQYTDKLIF.

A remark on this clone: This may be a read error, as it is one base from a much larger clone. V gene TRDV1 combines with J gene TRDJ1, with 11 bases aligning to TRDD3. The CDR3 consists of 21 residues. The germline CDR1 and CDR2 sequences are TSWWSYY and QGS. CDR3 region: CALRERLCLPYWGIYTDKLIF. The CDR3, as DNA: TGTGCTCTTAGGGAACGTCTATGTCTCCCCTACTGGGGGATATACACCGATAAACTCATCTTT.

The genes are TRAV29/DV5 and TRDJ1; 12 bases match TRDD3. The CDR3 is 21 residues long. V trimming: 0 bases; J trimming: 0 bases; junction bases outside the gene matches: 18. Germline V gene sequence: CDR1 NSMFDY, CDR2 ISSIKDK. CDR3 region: CAASEESPAGGYVLYTDKLIF. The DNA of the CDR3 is TGTGCAGCAAGCGAGGAAAGTCCCGCTGGGGGATACGTTTTGTACACCGATAAACTCATCTTT.

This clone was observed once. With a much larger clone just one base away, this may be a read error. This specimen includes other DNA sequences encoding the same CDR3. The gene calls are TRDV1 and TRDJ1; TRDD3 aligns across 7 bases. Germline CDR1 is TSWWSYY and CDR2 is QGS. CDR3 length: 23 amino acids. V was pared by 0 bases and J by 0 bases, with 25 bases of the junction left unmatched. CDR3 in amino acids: CALGELLWAFYPYWGCHTDKLIF. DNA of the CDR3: TGTGCTCTTGGGGAACTACTTTGGGCCTTCTATCCGTACTGGGGATGCCACACCGATAAACTCATCTTT.

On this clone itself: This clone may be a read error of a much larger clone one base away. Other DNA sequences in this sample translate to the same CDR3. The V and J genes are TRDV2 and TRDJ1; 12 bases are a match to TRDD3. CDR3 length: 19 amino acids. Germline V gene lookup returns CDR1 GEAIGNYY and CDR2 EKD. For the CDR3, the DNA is TGTGCCTGTGACGCATTACTGGGGGATACTATCCCGTACACCGATAAGCTCATCTTT. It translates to CACDALLGDTIPYTDKLIF.

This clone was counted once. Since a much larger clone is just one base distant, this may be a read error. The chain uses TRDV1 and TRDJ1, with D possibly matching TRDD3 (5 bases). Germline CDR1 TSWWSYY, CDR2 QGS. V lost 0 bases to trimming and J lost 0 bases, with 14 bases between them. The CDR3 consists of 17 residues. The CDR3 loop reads CALGELLGWRYTDKLIF. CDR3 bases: TGTGCTCTTGGGGAACTCCTGGGCTGGAGATACACCGATAAACTCATCTTT.

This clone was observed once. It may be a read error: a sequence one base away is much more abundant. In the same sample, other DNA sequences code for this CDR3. The CDR3 sequence: CACDPILGDTLTAQLFF. CDR3 DNA sequence: TGTGCCTGTGACCCGATACTGGGGGATACTTTGACAGCACAGCTCTTCTTT. This sequence joins TRDV2 and TRDJ2; 12 nucleotides agree with TRDD3. This CDR3 is 17 amino acids long. Germline V gives CDR1 GEAIGNYY, CDR2 EKD.

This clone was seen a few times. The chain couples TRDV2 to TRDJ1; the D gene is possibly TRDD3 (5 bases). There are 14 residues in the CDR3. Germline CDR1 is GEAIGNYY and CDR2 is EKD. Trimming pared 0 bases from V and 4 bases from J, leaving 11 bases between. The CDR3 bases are TGTGCCTGTGACACCGTGGGGACGAACGATAAACTCATCTTT. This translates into CACDTVGTNDKLIF.

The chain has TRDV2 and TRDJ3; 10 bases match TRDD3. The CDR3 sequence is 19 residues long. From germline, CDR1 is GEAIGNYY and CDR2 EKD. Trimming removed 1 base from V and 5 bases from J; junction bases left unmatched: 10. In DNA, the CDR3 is TGTGCCTGTGACACTCTACTGGGGGATTTTTCCCGGGACACCCGACAGATGTTTTTC. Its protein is CACDTLLGDFSRDTRQMFF.

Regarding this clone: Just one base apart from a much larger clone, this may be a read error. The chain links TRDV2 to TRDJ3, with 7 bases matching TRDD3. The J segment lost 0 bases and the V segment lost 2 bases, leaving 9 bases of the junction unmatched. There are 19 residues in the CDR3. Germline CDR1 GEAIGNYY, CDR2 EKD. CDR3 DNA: TGTGCCTGTGACAGAATTGGGGGACACAGCTCCTGGGACACCCGACAGATGTTTTTC. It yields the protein CACDRIGGHSSWDTRQMFF.

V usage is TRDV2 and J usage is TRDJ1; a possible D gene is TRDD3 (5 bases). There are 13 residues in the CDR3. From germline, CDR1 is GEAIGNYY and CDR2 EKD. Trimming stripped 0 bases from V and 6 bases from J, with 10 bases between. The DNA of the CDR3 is TGTGCCTGTGACACCTTACTGGAGAATAAACTCATCTTT. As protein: CACDTLLENKLIF.

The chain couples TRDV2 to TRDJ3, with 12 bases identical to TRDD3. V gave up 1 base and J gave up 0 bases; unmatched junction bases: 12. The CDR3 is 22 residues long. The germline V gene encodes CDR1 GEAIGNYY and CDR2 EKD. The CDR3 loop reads CACDTTGTGGYRSSWDTRQMFF. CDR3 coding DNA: TGTGCCTGTGACACAACGGGAACTGGGGGATACCGGAGCTCCTGGGACACCCGACAGATGTTTTTC.

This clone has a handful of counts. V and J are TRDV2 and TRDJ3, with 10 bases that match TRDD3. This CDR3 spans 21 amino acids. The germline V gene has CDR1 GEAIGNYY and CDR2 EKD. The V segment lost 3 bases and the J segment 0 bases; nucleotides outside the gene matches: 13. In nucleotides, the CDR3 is TGTGCCTGTGACCCGATTCTGGGTACTGGGGGATTCTCCTGGGACACCCGACAGATGTTTTTC. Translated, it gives CACDPILGTGGFSWDTRQMFF.

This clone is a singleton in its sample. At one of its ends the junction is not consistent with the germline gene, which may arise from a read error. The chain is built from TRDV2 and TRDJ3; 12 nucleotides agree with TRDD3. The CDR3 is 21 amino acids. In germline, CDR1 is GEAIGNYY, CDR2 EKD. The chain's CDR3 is CARDSVLGDTPISWDTRQMFF. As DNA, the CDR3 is TGTGCCCGTGACTCCGTACTGGGGGATACTCCTATCTCCTGGGACACCCGACAGATGTTTTTC.

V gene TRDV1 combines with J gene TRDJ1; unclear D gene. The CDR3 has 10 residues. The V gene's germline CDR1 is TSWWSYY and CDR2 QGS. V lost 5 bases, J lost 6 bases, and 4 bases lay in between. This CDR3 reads CALGYNKLIF. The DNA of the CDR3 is TGTGCTCTTGGGTATAATAAACTCATCTTT.

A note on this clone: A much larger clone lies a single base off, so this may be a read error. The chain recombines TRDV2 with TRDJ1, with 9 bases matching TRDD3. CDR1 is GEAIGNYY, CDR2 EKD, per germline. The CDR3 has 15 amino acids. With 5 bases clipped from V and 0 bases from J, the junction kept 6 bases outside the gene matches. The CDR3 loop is CACGGLGEHTDKLIF. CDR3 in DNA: TGTGCCTGTGGCGGACTGGGGGAGCACACCGATAAACTCATCTTT.

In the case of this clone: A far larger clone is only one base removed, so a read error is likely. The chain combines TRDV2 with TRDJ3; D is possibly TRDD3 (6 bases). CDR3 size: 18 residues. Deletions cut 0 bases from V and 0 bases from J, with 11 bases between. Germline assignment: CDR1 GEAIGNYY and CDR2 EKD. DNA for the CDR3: TGTGCCTGTGACACCTGGGGGCCGAGCTCCTGGGACACCCGACAGATGTTTTTC. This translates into CACDTWGPSSWDTRQMFF.

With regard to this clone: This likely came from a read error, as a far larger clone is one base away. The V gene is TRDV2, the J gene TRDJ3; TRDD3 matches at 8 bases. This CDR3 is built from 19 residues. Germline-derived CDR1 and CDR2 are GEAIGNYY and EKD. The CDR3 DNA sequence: TGTGCCTGTGACCCTATACTGGGGGGCGACTCCCGGGACACCCGACAGATGTTTTTC. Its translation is CACDPILGGDSRDTRQMFF.